Detailed here is one T cell receptor (beta chain). Its antigen is unidentified. The record originates from a study of CD8+ T cells in alopecia areata. Treatment described: oral pan-JAK inhibitor, 5-10 mg twice daily. From germline, CDR1 is MNHEY and CDR2 SVGAGI. Trimming left V 2 bases short and J 6 bases short, with 10 bases between. The CDR3 spans 13 residues. The study's findings and limits: Scalp clonality dropped significantly under tofacitinib, as did expanded CD8+ top-100 clones.

RNA, once extracted, was reverse transcribed into cDNA for use as the sequencing template. The method was immunoSEQ multiplex PCR; TCRdb's version includes in-frame clones alone and lacks a portion of them. The sample contains about 190,000 clones, around three fifths of which appear only once. The material sequenced was CD8+ T cells sorted from blood, taken at week 24, from a patient treated with tofacitinib. The genes are TRBV6-5 and TRBJ1-2; D uncertain. This clonotype was sampled from a human donor with alopecia areata. CDR3 DNA: TGTGCCAGCAGTTACGTAGAGACTGATGGCTACACCTTC. Amino acids: CASSYVETDGYTF.